The 22 T cell receptor beta chains reported below all come from one sample, sequenced in a study of blood T cell repertoires in COVID-19. TCRdb's table, derived via immunoSEQ multiplex PCR, lists solely in-frame clones and lacks some. The sample shows roughly 300,000 clones, approximately 91% of them seen only once. Source material: PBMCs or T cells enriched from blood (not recorded which). The source is a woman in her thirties or forties with acute COVID-19.

The chain couples TRBV7-2 to TRBJ2-5; 7 nucleotides agree with TRBD1. In germline, CDR1 is SGHTA, CDR2 FQGNSA. Trimming removed 7 bases from V and 1 base from J; junction bases left unmatched: 3. This CDR3 is built from 13 residues. CDR3 sequence reads: CASTGTVQETQYF. CDR3 bases: TGTGCCAGCACCGGGACAGTCCAAGAGACCCAGTACTTC.

Only a few counts were recorded for this clone. CDR3 protein: CASSLDGRGGNREAFF. The DNA for the CDR3 is TGTGCCAGCAGCTTAGACGGTCGCGGGGGCAATAGGGAAGCTTTCTTT. This chain joins TRBV11-3 and TRBJ1-1, with a tentative D call TRBD1 (6 bases). The CDR3 has 16 amino acids. In germline, CDR1 is SGHNT, CDR2 YENEEA. Between the trimmed V and J ends, which lost 0 bases and 8 bases, there was a span of 19 bases.

This CDR3 is CASSSNSPQGAEETQYF. CDR3 nucleotides: TGTGCCAGCAGCTCCAACTCGCCACAGGGGGCTGAGGAGACCCAGTACTTC. The rearrangement links TRBV28 to TRBJ2-5; TRBD1 matches 9 bases. This CDR3 is built from 17 residues. J gave up 5 bases and V 6 bases, and 16 bases lay outside the gene matches. CDR1 is MDHEN, CDR2 SYDVKM, per germline.

V gene TRBV9 combines with J gene TRBJ2-7; the match to TRBD2 covers 11 bases. V gave up 0 bases and J gave up 5 bases; unmatched junction bases: 7. Germline V gene sequence: CDR1 SGDLS, CDR2 YYNGEE. This CDR3 contains 16 residues. CDR3 sequence: CASSVAPTSGSNEQYF. The CDR3 bases are TGTGCCAGCAGCGTAGCCCCAACTAGCGGGAGTAACGAGCAGTACTTC. Looking up the rest from reference TRBV9 and TRBJ2-7 gives the full variable domain: DSGVTQTPKHLITATGQRVTLRCSPRSGDLSVYWYQQSLDQGLQFLIQYYNGEERAKGNILERFSAQQFPDLHSELNLSSLELGDSALYFCASSVAPTSGSNEQYFGPGTRLTVT.

The chain uses TRBV11-3 and TRBJ2-5; TRBD1 matches at 9 bases. The germline V gene encodes CDR1 SGHNT and CDR2 YENEEA. This CDR3 has 14 amino acids. V lost 5 bases and J lost 2; bases outside the gene matches: 3. The CDR3: CASSDRGKQETQYF. The CDR3 region has the DNA TGTGCCAGCAGCGACAGGGGGAAGCAAGAGACCCAGTACTTC.

Only a few counts were recorded for this clone. This sequence joins TRBV28 and TRBJ2-7, with 7 bases that match TRBD1. The V gene end was trimmed by 5 bases and the J gene end by 2 bases; junction bases not matched to a gene: 9. Germline CDR1 MDHEN, CDR2 SYDVKM. This CDR3 is 15 amino acids long. CDR3 residues: CASSPRGTATYEQYF. The CDR3 DNA reads TGTGCCAGCAGTCCCAGGGGGACAGCTACCTACGAGCAGTACTTC.

This rearrangement joins TRBV28 to TRBJ1-4, with D possibly being TRBD1 (5 bases). Germline CDR1 reads MDHEN; CDR2 reads SYDVKM. Deletions cut 5 bases from V and 8 bases from J, with 21 bases between. The CDR3 is made up of 16 amino acids. The CDR3 reads CASSPIGGGRGEKLFF. In nucleotides, the CDR3 is TGTGCCAGCAGTCCCATAGGCGGAGGCCGGGGGGAAAAACTGTTTTTT.

The chain recombines TRBV4-1 with TRBJ1-4; the D gene is possibly TRBD1 (6 bases). Germline assignment: CDR1 MGHRA and CDR2 YSYEKL. The CDR3 extends over 16 amino acids. With 6 bases removed from V and 3 bases from J, the gap between germline ends came to 17 bases. The CDR3 loop reads CASRRTGTGPNEKLFF. The CDR3 DNA reads TGCGCCAGCAGACGTACAGGGACGGGGCCTAATGAAAAACTGTTTTTT.

The chain carries TRBV2 and TRBJ1-6; D is unresolved. Germline V gene sequence: CDR1 SNHLY, CDR2 FYNNEI. The germline V and J ends were trimmed by 10 bases and 8 bases, with 15 bases remaining between them. The CDR3 is 13 amino acids. The CDR3 nucleotides are TGTGCCACAGCAAGAGGGAGGGATTCACCCCTCCACTTT. Translation gives CATARGRDSPLHF.

The V call is TRBV9, the J call TRBJ2-3; 12 positions agree with TRBD2. The J segment lost 2 bases and the V segment lost 3 bases, leaving 4 bases of the junction unmatched. The CDR3 length is 16 residues. Germline V lookup: CDR1 SGDLS, CDR2 YYNGEE. The DNA of the CDR3 is TGTGCCAGCAGCGCTAGCGGGGGGGCCGTCACAGATACGCAGTATTTT. Amino acid sequence: CASSASGGAVTDTQYF.

J is TRBJ1-5 and V is TRBV6-2 or TRBV6-3, with 9 bases fitting TRBD1. V lost 6 bases and J lost 7; bases outside the gene matches: 16. Germline CDR1 MNHEY, CDR2 SVGEGT. The CDR3 spans 17 residues. The CDR3 nucleotides read TGTGCCAGCAGCCCTGACAGGGGGGGTGGTAGCAGGCAGCCCCAGCATTTT. Its translation is CASSPDRGGGSRQPQHF.

This sequence joins TRBV3-1 (or the pseudogene TRBV3-2) and TRBJ2-7; 8 bases align to TRBD2. J lost 4 bases, V lost 0 bases, and 8 bases had no gene match. The CDR3 consists of 16 residues. The germline V gene has CDR1 LGHDT and CDR2 YNNKEL (reference sequence). Here the CDR3 reads CASSQDRGLGSYEQYF. DNA for the CDR3: TGTGCCAGCAGCCAAGATCGGGGACTAGGGTCATACGAGCAGTACTTC.

The rearrangement uses TRBV11-2 and TRBJ2-3; D perhaps matches TRBD2 (6 bases). V dropped 6 bases and J dropped 5 bases, with 18 bases sitting between them. CDR1 SGHAT and CDR2 FQNNGV come from the germline V gene. The CDR3 covers 15 residues. CDR3 sequence: CASSGRTGDGDTQYF. In DNA form, the CDR3 reads TGTGCCAGCAGTGGGAGGACTGGAGATGGAGATACGCAGTATTTT.

This sequence joins TRBV11-3 and TRBJ2-3; 7 bases map to TRBD1. The V and J ends lost 4 bases and 3 bases, in that order; junction bases with no gene match: 10. Germline CDR1 reads SGHNT; CDR2 reads YENEEA. This CDR3 region has 16 residues. CDR3 bases: TGTGCCAGCAGCTCCCTGGACAGGAGTCTTACAGATACGCAGTATTTT. Translated, it gives CASSSLDRSLTDTQYF.

J is TRBJ2-7 and V is TRBV29-1; 14 bases fit TRBD2. Germline CDR1 and CDR2: SQVTM and ANQGSEA. CDR3 length: 18 residues. V shed 8 bases and J 2 bases; nucleotides not matched to a gene: 17. In DNA, the CDR3 is TGCAGCCCCGAGACCGGGACTAGCGGGAGAGAAGGGCCCTACGAGCAGTACTTC. It is translated as CSPETGTSGREGPYEQYF.

The rearrangement uses TRBV3-1 (or the pseudogene TRBV3-2) and TRBJ1-2; D is possibly TRBD1 (6 bases). Trimming took off 6 bases at V and 2 bases at J, with 13 bases between the two ends. CDR1 LGHDT and CDR2 YNNKEL come from the germline V gene (reference sequence). The CDR3 is 14 residues long. CDR3 sequence: CASSQGQLNYGYTF. The CDR3 DNA sequence: TGTGCCAGCAGTCAGGGACAACTGAACTATGGCTACACCTTC.

The J gene is TRBJ2-5, the V gene TRBV5-1; a weak D match, TRBD1 (5 bases). Looked up from germline, CDR1 is SGHRS and CDR2 is YFSETQ. The CDR3 length is 13 residues. V dropped 0 bases and J dropped 5 bases, with 8 bases sitting between them. This chain's CDR3 is CASSLAGMETQYF. The CDR3 nucleotides read TGCGCCAGCAGCTTGGCAGGGATGGAGACCCAGTACTTC. The full variable domain, in which reference TRBV5-1 and TRBJ2-5 provide the parts outside the CDR3, is KAGVTQTPRYLIKTRGQQVTLSCSPISGHRSVSWYQQTPGQGLQFLFEYFSETQRNKGNFPGRFSGRQFSNSRSEMNVSTLELGDSALYLCASSLAGMETQYFGPGTRLLVL.

V and J are TRBV5-1 and TRBJ2-1, with D possibly matching TRBD2 (6 bases). Germline loops: CDR1 SGHRS, CDR2 YFSETQ. The CDR3 is 14 residues long. V was trimmed by 4 bases and J by 4 bases, leaving 12 bases between them. DNA for the CDR3: TGCGCCAGCAGCGCCGGGACTGGGTACAATGAGCAGTTCTTC. Its translation: CASSAGTGYNEQFF.

The rearrangement uses TRBV11-3 and TRBJ2-1; no clear D gene. This CDR3 spans 15 amino acids. CDR1 and CDR2 from the germline V gene are SGHNT and YENEEA. Trimming left V 5 bases short and J 0 bases short, with 11 bases between. The CDR3 sequence: CASSRTTLSYNEQFF. CDR3 bases: TGTGCCAGCAGCCGCACTACTCTCTCCTACAATGAGCAGTTCTTC. Full variable domain (rest looked up from reference TRBV11-3 and TRBJ2-1): EAGVVQSPRYKIIEKKQPVAFWCNPISGHNTLYWYLQNLGQGPELLIRYENEEAVDDSQLPKDRFSAERLKGVDSTLKIQPAELGDSAVYLCASSRTTLSYNEQFFGPGTRLTVL.

J is TRBJ1-2 and V is TRBV7-9; D might be TRBD1 (6 bases). The germline CDR1 and CDR2 sequences are SEHNR and FQNEAQ (reference sequence). The CDR3 extends over 12 amino acids. Trimming took off 5 bases at V and 7 bases at J, with 11 bases between the two ends. The CDR3 spells CASSPTGIGYTF. The CDR3 DNA follows: TGTGCCAGCAGCCCTACAGGGATTGGCTACACCTTC.

A single count supports this clone. V is TRBV7-9 and J is TRBJ2-3, with 8 bases aligning to TRBD1. Germline values: CDR1 SEHNR, CDR2 FQNEAQ (reference sequence). This CDR3 has 14 amino acids. Germline trimming cut 5 bases from V and 5 bases from J; bases unmatched to any gene: 6. CDR3 bases: TGTGCCAGCAGCCTGACAGGGGCGGTAGATACGCAGTATTTT. It yields the protein CASSLTGAVDTQYF.

CDR3 sequence (DNA): TGTGCCAGCTCACCGGGGCCGGGGAGGCTGTTGAACACTGAAGCTTTCTTT. Encoded protein: CASSPGPGRLLNTEAFF. The gene calls are TRBV18 and TRBJ1-1, with D possibly matching TRBD1 (5 bases). Germline CDR1 and CDR2: KGHSH and LQKENI. The CDR3 consists of 17 residues. Trimming left V 3 bases short and J 0 bases short, with 17 bases between.